Listed below are T cell receptor beta chains from one sample, sequenced in a study of identical twins. TCRdb passed the 5' RACE reads through MiXCR, listing each CDR3 protein once. The table has 350,000 to 400,000 distinct CDR3 sequences, approximately 8.7% seen once. Sequenced material: naive T cells sorted from blood. The receptors derive from a woman aged 45-65 years in good health. CDR3s include the opening cysteine and the closing phenylalanine or tryptophan. D genes are given only for firm matches.

>TRBV7-9|NA
CASSAGSRVGETQYF
>TRBV5-6|NA
CASRMSITVTDTQYF
>TRBV4-2|TRBD2
CASSPGRASGTQETQYF
>TRBV14|NA
CASSPDGAISEKLFF
>TRBV19|NA
CASSIARGDPHAF
>TRBV12-3/TRBV12-4|NA
CASSLQGYTEAFF
>TRBV5-6|NA
CASSPLTGAKNIQYF
>TRBV3-1|NA
CASSWRVAVYNEQFF
>TRBV6-5|TRBD2
CASSSGGYQNNEQFF
>TRBV5-1|NA
CASSLSPLATYEQYF
>TRBV5-1|TRBD1
CASQRDSANYGYTF
>TRBV3-1|TRBD2
CASSQGREGSGTQYF
>TRBV6-1|NA
CASSEARGGYGYTF
>TRBV4-1|TRBD2
CASSSRLAGINNEQFF
>TRBV25-1|NA
CATGMGNQPQHF
>TRBV29-1|NA
CSVGGGIYEQYF
>TRBV5-6|TRBD2
CASSLSQRGLYNEQFF
>TRBV10-3|TRBD1
CAISPIGTGRPLTDTQYF
>TRBV12-3/TRBV12-4|TRBD2
CASSPVSPGTSGRAFTNEQFF
>TRBV12-3/TRBV12-4|NA
CASTPVGSLGSGQFF
>TRBV19|NA
CARVWARTNEGNQPQHF
>TRBV7-9|NA
CASLGSYEKYF
>TRBV4-1|TRBD1
CASSQARTGGAKTQYF
>TRBV6-2/TRBV6-3|NA
CASRPRGTRSYNEQFF
>TRBV7-8|TRBD1
CASSLRLTGANTEAFF
>TRBV29-1|NA
CSVDGGQTGANVLTF
>TRBV6-2/TRBV6-3|TRBD2
CASSYASGNIQYF
>TRBV11-2|NA
CASSRGFGLAKNIQYF
>TRBV29-1|TRBD1
CSGKTGGSNTEAFF
>TRBV20-1|NA
CSASELRADTQYF
>TRBV4-1|NA
CASSQETGPVSNEQFF
>TRBV7-8|NA
CASKGVGETQYF
>TRBV5-4|TRBD1
CASSLGTGLTVLEAFF
>TRBV11-2|NA
CASSTQRSNQPQHF
>TRBV7-9|NA
CATPGRESTDTQYF
>TRBV6-1|TRBD1
CASSEQGTGADTQYF
>TRBV12-5|NA
CASGGPVNTEAFF
>TRBV27|NA
CASSPELGGTYEQYF
>TRBV18|NA
CASSPGSGEQFF
>TRBV12-3/TRBV12-4|NA
CASSPLRVTEAFF
>TRBV3-1|NA
CASSLLADGYTF
>TRBV29-1|NA
CSVEIWGTTYNEQFF
>TRBV20-1|NA
CSARDRVRETQYF
>TRBV24-1|NA
CATSVTGELFF
>TRBV12-3/TRBV12-4|NA
CATWEQISTDTQYF
>TRBV5-1|NA
CASSSAGGRGPETQYF
>TRBV25-1|NA
CASSEGNTQYF
>TRBV12-3/TRBV12-4|NA
CATRNGGAYEQYF
>TRBV5-1|NA
CASSSLPGREQYF
>TRBV24-1|NA
CATSDLRGSYNEQFF
>TRBV5-1|NA
CASRVQGTGELFF
>TRBV12-3/TRBV12-4|NA
CASSLGGWTEQFF
>TRBV29-1|NA
CSVVAKSYEQYF
>TRBV7-9|NA
CASSLETSSGGNTEAFF
>TRBV12-3/TRBV12-4|NA
CASSPGGAFYGYTF
>TRBV5-1|TRBD2
CASSKLAAGGPSYNEQFF
>TRBV7-2|NA
CASSPQWVAGNIQYF
>TRBV29-1|NA
CSVDGTPRRHEQFF
>TRBV4-1|TRBD2
CASSHMGLASTDTQYF
>TRBV19|NA
CASNQGSGTEAFF